Below, 8 T cell receptor beta chains from the same sample are listed, as sequenced in a study of cytomegalovirus exposure and HLA in healthy donors. Both 60 Vbeta primers and 13 Jbeta primers went into the PCR. Method: immunoSEQ multiplex PCR; TCRdb's copy keeps in-frame clones and lacks some. The top ten hold roughly 3% of the sample, which has some 170,000 clones, 78% seen once. Sample: PBMCs. The receptors were sampled from a female donor in good health and CMV-seronegative.

This chain joins TRBV28 and TRBJ1-5; 8 bases are shared with TRBD1. V lost 2 bases and J lost 7; bases outside the gene matches: 4. From germline, CDR1 is MDHEN and CDR2 SYDVKM. The CDR3 is 14 residues long. As DNA, the CDR3 is TGTGCCAGCAGTTTAGGGACAGGCCCCCAGCCCCAGCATTTT. It is translated as CASSLGTGPQPQHF.

The V gene is TRBV11-2, the J gene TRBJ2-5, with 15 positions matching TRBD2. Unmatched junction bases numbered 8, after V lost 2 bases and J lost 4 bases. CDR3 length: 18 amino acids. The V gene's germline CDR1 is SGHAT and CDR2 FQNNGV. CDR3 DNA: TGTGCCAGCAGCTTATTTGGACTAGCGGGAGGGGTAGGAGAGACCCAGTACTTC. Residues: CASSLFGLAGGVGETQYF.

There are a few counts of this clone. This rearrangement joins TRBV19 to TRBJ1-5, with D tentatively TRBD1 (5 bases). The CDR3 runs 15 residues. Between the trimmed V and J ends, which lost 5 bases and 0 bases, there was a span of 11 bases. The germline V gene encodes CDR1 LNHDA and CDR2 SQIVND (reference sequence). The DNA for the CDR3 is TGTGCCAGTAGTGATCAGGGCTATAGCAATCAGCCCCAGCATTTT. Encoded protein: CASSDQGYSNQPQHF.

This clone was observed a few times. The CDR3 DNA reads as TGTGCCAGCAGCTTAGACGGGGGTTCCTACGAGCAGTACTTC. Amino acid sequence: CASSLDGGSYEQYF. J is TRBJ2-7 and V is TRBV7-9; perhaps TRBD2 as D (6 bases). Per germline, CDR1 SEHNR and CDR2 FQNEAQ (reference sequence). Trimming removed 1 base from V and 1 base from J, with 8 bases in between. CDR3 length equals 14 residues.

A remark on this clone: At one of its ends the junction is not consistent with the germline gene, which may arise from a read error. This chain links TRBV27 with TRBJ2-1, with 9 bases lining up with TRBD2. Germline V gene sequence: CDR1 MNHEY, CDR2 SMNVEV (reference sequence). This CDR3 has 15 residues. The CDR3 protein is CASSISSGEGFEQFF. CDR3 in DNA: TGTGCCAGCAGTATATCTAGCGGGGAAGGGTTTGAGCAGTTCTTC.

The V call is TRBV29-1, the J call TRBJ2-1; 10 bases are shared with TRBD2. Trimming removed 5 bases from V and 4 bases from J; junction bases left unmatched: 8. Germline CDR1 is SQVTM and CDR2 is ANQGSEA. This CDR3 is built from 15 residues. CDR3 DNA: TGCAGCGTTAGGGTCGCTAGCGGGAGATACAATGAGCAGTTCTTC. It specifies CSVRVASGRYNEQFF.

The chain has TRBV4-2 and TRBJ1-2, with 9 bases matching TRBD1. The J segment lost 8 bases and the V segment lost 5 bases, leaving 12 bases of the junction unmatched. CDR1 and CDR2 (germline): LGHNA, YNFKEQ. The CDR3 has 15 amino acids. The CDR3 loop is CASSEGDRAIWGYTF. In DNA, the CDR3 is TGTGCCAGCAGCGAAGGGGACAGGGCTATCTGGGGCTACACCTTC.

This CDR3 reads CASSRQAAWNTGELFF. Here the CDR3 DNA reads TGTGCCAGCAGCCGACAGGCGGCCTGGAACACCGGGGAGCTGTTTTTT. V usage is TRBV13 and J usage is TRBJ2-2, with a weak D call TRBD1 (6 bases). The CDR3 covers 16 residues. V was cut by 5 bases and J by 1 base, with 14 bases left in between. CDR1 PRHDT and CDR2 FYEKMQ come from the germline V gene (reference sequence). The full variable domain, in which reference TRBV13 and TRBJ2-2 provide the parts outside the CDR3, is AAGVIQSPRHLIKEKRETATLKCYPIPRHDTVYWYQQGPGQDPQFLISFYEKMQSDKGSIPDRFSAQQFSDYHSELNMSSLELGDSALYFCASSRQAAWNTGELFFGEGSRLTVL.